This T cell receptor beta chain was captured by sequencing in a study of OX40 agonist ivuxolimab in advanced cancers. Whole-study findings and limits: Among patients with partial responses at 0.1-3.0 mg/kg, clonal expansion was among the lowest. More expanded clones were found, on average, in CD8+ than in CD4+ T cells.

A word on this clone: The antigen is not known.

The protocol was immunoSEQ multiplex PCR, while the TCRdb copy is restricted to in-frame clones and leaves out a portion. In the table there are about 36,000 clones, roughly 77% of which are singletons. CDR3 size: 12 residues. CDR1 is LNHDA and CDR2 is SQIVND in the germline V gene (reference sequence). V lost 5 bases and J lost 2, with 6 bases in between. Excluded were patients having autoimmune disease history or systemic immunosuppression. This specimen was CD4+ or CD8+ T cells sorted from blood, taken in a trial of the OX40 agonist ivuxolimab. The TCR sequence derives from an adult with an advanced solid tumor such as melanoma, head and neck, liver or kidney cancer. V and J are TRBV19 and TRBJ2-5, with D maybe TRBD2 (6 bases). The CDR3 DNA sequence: TGTGCCAGTAGTCGGGAGCAAGAGACCCAGTACTTC. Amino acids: CASSREQETQYF.